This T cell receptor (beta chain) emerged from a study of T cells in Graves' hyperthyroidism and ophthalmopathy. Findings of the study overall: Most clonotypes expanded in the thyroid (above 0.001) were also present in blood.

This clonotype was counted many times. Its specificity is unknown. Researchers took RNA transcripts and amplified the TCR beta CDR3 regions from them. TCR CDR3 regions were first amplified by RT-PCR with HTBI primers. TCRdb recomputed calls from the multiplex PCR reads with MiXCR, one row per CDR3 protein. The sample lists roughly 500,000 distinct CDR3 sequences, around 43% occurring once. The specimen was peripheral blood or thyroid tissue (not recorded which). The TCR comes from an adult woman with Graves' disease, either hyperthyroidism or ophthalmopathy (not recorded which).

In DNA form, the CDR3 reads TGCGCCAGCAGCCAAGGGCTAGCGTCTGCCTACGAGCAGTACTTC. Translated, it gives CASSQGLASAYEQYF. This sequence joins TRBV4-3 and TRBJ2-7; D might be TRBD2 (6 bases). The V gene lost 1 base and the J gene lost 2 bases, with 12 bases spanning the gap. Germline V CDR1 and CDR2: LGHNA, YSLEER. The CDR3 totals 15 residues.